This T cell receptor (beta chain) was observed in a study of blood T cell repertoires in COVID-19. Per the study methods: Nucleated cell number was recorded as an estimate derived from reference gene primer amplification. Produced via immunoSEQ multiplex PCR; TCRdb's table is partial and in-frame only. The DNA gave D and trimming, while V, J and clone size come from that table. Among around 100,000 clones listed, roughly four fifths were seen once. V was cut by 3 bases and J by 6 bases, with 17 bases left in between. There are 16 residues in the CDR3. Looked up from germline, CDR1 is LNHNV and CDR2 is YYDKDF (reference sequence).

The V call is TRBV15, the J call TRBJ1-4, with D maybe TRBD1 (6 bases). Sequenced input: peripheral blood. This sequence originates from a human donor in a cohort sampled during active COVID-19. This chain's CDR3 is CATSSVTTGLDEKLFF. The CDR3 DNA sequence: TGTGCCACCAGCAGTGTTACAACAGGGCTGGATGAAAAACTGTTTTTT.